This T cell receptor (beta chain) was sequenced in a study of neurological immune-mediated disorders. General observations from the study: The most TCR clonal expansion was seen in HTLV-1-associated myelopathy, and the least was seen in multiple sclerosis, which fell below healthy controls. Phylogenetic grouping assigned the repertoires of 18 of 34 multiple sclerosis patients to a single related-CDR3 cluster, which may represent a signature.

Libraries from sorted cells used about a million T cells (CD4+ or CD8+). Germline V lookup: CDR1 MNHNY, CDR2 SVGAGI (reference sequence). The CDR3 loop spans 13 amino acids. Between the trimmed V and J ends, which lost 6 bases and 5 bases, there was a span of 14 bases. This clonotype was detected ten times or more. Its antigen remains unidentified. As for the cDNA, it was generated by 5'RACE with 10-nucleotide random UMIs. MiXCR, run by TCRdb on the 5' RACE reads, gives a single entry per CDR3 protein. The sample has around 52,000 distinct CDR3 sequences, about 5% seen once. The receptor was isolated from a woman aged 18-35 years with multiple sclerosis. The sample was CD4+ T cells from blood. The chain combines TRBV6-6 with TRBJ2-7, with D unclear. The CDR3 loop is CASSPTMNHEQYF. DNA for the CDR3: TGTGCCAGCAGCCCGACAATGAACCACGAGCAGTACTTC.